The TCR beta chain under discussion was sequenced for a study of blood T cell repertoires in COVID-19. Here immunoSEQ multiplex PCR was the method, and the copy in TCRdb shows in-frame clones only, minus some. This repertoire shows 220,000 or so clones, 90% found once; its top ten account for about 15%. The germline CDR1 and CDR2 sequences are SNHLY and FYNNEI. The germline V and J ends were trimmed by 4 bases and 5 bases, with 8 bases remaining between them. This CDR3 has 12 residues. This receptor was obtained from a man aged 25 to 40 who had been exposed to COVID-19. The source material was PBMCs or T cells enriched from blood (not recorded which). The V gene is TRBV2, the J gene TRBJ1-2, with D unresolved. CDR3 coding DNA: TGTGCCAGCAGTGGGGCCAGGTATGGCTACACCTTC. It encodes CASSGARYGYTF.